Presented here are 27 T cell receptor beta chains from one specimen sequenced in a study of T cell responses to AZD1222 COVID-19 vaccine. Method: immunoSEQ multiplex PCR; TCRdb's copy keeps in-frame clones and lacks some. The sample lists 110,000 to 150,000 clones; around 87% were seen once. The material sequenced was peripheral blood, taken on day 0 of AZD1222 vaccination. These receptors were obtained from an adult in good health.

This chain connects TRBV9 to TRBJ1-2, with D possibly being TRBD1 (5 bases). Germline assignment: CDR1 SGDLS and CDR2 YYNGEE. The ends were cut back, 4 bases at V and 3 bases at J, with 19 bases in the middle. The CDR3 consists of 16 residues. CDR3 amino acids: CASSKTGAGSDYGYTF. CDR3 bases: TGTGCCAGCAGCAAAACCGGGGCCGGTTCGGACTATGGCTACACCTTC.

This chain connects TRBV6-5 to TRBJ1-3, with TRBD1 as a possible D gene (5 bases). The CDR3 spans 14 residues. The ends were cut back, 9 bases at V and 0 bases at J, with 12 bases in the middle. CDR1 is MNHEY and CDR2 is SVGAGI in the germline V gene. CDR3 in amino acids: CASDGTGSGNTIYF. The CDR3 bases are TGTGCCAGTGACGGGACTGGCTCTGGAAACACCATATATTTT.

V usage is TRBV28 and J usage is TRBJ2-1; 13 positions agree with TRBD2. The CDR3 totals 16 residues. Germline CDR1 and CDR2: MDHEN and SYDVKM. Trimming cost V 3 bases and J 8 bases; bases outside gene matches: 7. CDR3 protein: CASSFVGLAGVHEQFF. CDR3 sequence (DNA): TGTGCCAGCAGTTTCGTCGGACTAGCGGGAGTACATGAGCAGTTCTTC.

CDR3 in DNA: TGTGCCAGTAGTCCCAGCAAAACAGGGGGTACTGTCGGGGAGCTGTTTTTT. Translated: CASSPSKTGGTVGELFF. This chain connects TRBV19 to TRBJ2-2, with 8 positions matching TRBD1. Germline CDR1 reads LNHDA; CDR2 reads SQIVND (reference sequence). The CDR3 is 17 residues long. The V segment lost 5 bases and the J segment 7 bases; nucleotides outside the gene matches: 15.

The chain's CDR3 is CASSSHRGTDSPLHF. The CDR3 nucleotides are TGTGCCAGCAGCTCTCACAGGGGTACGGATTCACCCCTCCACTTT. The chain employs TRBV9 and TRBJ1-6; 7 bases fit TRBD1. With 4 bases clipped from V and 8 bases from J, the junction kept 9 bases outside the gene matches. CDR1 and CDR2 (germline): SGDLS, YYNGEE. The CDR3 sequence is 15 residues long.

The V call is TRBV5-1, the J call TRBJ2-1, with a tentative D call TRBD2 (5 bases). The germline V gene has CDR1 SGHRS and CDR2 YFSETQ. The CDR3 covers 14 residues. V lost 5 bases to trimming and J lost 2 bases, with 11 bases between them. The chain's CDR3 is CASRSGNTYNEQFF. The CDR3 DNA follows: TGCGCCAGCAGGAGCGGAAATACCTACAATGAGCAGTTCTTC.

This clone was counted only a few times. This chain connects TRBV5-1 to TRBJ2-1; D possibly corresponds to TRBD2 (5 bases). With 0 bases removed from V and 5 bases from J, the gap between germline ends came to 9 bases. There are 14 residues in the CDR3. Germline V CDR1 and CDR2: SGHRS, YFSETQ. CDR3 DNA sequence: TGCGCCAGCAGCTTGGAAGTAGCGAACAATGAGCAGTTCTTC. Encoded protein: CASSLEVANNEQFF. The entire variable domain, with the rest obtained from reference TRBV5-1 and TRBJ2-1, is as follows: KAGVTQTPRYLIKTRGQQVTLSCSPISGHRSVSWYQQTPGQGLQFLFEYFSETQRNKGNFPGRFSGRQFSNSRSEMNVSTLELGDSALYLCASSLEVANNEQFFGPGTRLTVL.

CDR3 nucleotide sequence: TGTGCCAGCAGCTTAGATGAGTGGCTCGGAGCTTTCTTT. It yields the protein CASSLDEWLGAFF. The V and J genes are TRBV11-2 and TRBJ1-1; D gene unclear. The CDR3 contains 13 residues. In germline, CDR1 is SGHAT, CDR2 FQNNGV. V was cut by 0 bases and J by 10 bases, with 12 bases left in between.

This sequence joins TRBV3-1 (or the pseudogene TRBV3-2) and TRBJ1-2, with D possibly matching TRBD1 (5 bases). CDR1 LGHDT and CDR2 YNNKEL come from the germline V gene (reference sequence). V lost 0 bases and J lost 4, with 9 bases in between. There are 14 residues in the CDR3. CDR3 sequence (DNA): TGTGCCAGCAGCCAAGACCGCAGGGCCTATGGCTACACCTTC. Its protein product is CASSQDRRAYGYTF.

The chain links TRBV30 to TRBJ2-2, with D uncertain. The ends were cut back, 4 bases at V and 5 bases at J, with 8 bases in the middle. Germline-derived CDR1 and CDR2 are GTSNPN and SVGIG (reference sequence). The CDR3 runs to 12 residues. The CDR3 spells CAWNRGTGELFF. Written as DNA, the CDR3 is TGTGCCTGGAACCGTGGGACCGGGGAGCTGTTTTTT.

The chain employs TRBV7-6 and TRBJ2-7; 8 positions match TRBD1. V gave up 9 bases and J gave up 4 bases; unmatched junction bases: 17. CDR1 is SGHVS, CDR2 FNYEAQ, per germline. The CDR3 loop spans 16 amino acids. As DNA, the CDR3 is TGTGCCAGTGGCGGGGCAGGGGGCATCAGTTGGTACGAGCAGTACTTC. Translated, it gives CASGGAGGISWYEQYF. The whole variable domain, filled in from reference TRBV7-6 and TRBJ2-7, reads GAGVSQSPRYKVTKRGQDVALRCDPISGHVSLYWYRQALGQGPEFLTYFNYEAQQDKSGLPNDRFSAERPEGSISTLTIQRTEQRDSAMYRCASGGAGGISWYEQYFGPGTRLTVT.

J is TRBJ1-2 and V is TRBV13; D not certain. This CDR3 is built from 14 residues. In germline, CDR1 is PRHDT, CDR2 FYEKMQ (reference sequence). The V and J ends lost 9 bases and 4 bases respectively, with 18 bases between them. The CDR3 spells CASSYREVTYGYTF. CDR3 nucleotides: TGTGCCAGTTCGTACAGAGAAGTCACCTATGGCTACACCTTC.

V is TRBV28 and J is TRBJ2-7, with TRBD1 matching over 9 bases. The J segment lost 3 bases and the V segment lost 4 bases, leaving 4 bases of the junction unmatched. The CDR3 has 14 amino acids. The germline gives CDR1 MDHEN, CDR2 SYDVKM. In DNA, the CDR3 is TGTGCCAGCAGTTACGACAGGGGGTACTACGAGCAGTACTTC. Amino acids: CASSYDRGYYEQYF.

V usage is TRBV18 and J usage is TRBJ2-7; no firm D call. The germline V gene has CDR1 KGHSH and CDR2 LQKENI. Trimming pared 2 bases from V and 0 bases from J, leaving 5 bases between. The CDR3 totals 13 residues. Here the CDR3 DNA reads TGTGCCAGCTCACCAGACTCCTCCTACGAGCAGTACTTC. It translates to CASSPDSSYEQYF. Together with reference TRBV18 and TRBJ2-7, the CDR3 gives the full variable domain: NAGVMQNPRHLVRRRGQEARLRCSPMKGHSHVYWYRQLPEEGLKFMVYLQKENIIDESGMPKERFSAEFPKEGPSILRIQQVVRGDSAAYFCASSPDSSYEQYFGPGTRLTVT.

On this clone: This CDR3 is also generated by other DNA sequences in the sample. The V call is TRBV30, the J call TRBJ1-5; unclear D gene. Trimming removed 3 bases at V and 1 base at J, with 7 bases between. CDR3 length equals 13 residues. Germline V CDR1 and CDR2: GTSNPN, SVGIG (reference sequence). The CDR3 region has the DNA TGTGCCTGGAGCGGCGAAAGCAATCAGCCCCAGCATTTT. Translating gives CAWSGESNQPQHF.

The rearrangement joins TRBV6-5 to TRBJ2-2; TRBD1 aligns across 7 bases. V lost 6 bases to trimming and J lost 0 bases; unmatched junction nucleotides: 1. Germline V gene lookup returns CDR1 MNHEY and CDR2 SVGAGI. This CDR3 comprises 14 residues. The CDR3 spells CASSTGANTGELFF. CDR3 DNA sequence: TGTGCCAGCAGCACAGGGGCGAACACCGGGGAGCTGTTTTTT.

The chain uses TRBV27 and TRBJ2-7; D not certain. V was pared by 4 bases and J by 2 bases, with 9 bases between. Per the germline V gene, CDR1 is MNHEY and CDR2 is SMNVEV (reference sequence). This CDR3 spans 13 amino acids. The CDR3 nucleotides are TGTGCCAGCAGTTGGGCAGAGGCCTACGAGCAGTACTTC. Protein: CASSWAEAYEQYF.

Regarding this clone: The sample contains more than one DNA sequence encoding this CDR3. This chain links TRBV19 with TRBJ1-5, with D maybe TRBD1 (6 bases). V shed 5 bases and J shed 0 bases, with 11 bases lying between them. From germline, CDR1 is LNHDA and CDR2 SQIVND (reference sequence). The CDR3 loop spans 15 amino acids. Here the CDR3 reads CASSWDILSNQPQHF. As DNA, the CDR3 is TGTGCCAGTAGTTGGGACATACTTAGCAATCAGCCCCAGCATTTT.

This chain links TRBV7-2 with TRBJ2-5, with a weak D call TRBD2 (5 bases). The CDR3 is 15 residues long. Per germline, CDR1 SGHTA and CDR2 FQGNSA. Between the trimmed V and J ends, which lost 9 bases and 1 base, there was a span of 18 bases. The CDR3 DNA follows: TGTGCCAGTCTGCGGCGGGCTTCTTCCCAAGAGACCCAGTACTTC. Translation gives CASLRRASSQETQYF.

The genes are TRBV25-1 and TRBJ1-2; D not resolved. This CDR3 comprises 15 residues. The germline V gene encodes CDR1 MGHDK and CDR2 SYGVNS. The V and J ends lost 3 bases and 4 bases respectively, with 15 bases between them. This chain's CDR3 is CASSDRSVYSYGYTF. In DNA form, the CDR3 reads TGTGCCAGCAGTGATCGCTCGGTGTATAGCTATGGCTACACCTTC.

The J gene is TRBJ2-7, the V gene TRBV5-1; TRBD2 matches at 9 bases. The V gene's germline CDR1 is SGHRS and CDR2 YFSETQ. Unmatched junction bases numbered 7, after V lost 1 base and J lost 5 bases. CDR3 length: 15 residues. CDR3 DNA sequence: TGCGCCAGCAGCTTGAGAGCGGGAGGTGGGAACGAGCAGTACTTC. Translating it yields CASSLRAGGGNEQYF.

This CDR3 is CASSLAGVGTDTQYF. The CDR3 region has the DNA TGTGCCAGCAGCCTAGCGGGAGTCGGGACAGATACGCAGTATTTT. This rearrangement joins TRBV3-1 (or the pseudogene TRBV3-2) to TRBJ2-3; 9 bases align to TRBD2. Germline V gene sequence: CDR1 LGHDT, CDR2 YNNKEL (reference sequence). V dropped 4 bases and J dropped 3; count of bases not matched to a gene: 5. This CDR3 has 15 residues.

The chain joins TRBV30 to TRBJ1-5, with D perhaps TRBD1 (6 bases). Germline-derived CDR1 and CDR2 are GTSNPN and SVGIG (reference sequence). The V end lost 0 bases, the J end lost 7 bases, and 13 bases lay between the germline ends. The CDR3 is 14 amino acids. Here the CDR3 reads CAWSVSGRGQPQHF. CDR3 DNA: TGTGCCTGGAGTGTGTCAGGGAGGGGGCAGCCCCAGCATTTT.

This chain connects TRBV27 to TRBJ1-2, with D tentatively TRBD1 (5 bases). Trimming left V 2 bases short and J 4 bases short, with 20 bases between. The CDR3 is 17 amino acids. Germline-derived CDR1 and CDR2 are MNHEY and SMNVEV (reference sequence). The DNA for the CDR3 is TGTGCCAGCAGTTTAGGGGGTTTGCCAGGTCGATCCTATGGCTACACCTTC. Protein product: CASSLGGLPGRSYGYTF.

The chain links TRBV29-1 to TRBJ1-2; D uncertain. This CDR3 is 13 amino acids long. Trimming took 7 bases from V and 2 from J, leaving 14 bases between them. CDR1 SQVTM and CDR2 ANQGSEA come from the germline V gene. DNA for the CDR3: TGCAGCGCTGGTTCAGGACGGAACTATGGCTACACCTTC. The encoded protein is CSAGSGRNYGYTF. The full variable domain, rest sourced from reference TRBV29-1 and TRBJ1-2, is SAVISQKPSRDICQRGTSLTIQCQVDSQVTMMFWYRQQPGQSLTLIATANQGSEATYESGFVIDKFPISRPNLTFSTLTVSNMSPEDSSIYLCSAGSGRNYGYTFGSGTRLTVV.

CDR3 in amino acids: CASRTGRGTGELFF. The CDR3 DNA sequence: TGTGCCAGCAGAACAGGGAGAGGCACCGGGGAGCTGTTTTTT. The chain is built from TRBV27 and TRBJ2-2, with a tentative D call TRBD1 (6 bases). Looked up from germline, CDR1 is MNHEY and CDR2 is SMNVEV (reference sequence). Trimming left V 6 bases short and J 4 bases short, with 12 bases between. The CDR3 loop spans 14 amino acids.

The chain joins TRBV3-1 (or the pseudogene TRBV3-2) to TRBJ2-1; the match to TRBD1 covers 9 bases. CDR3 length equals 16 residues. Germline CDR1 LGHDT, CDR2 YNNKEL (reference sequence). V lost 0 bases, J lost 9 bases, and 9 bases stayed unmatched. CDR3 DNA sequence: TGTGCCAGCAGCCAAGATTGGGGACAGGGTGGACGTGAGCAGTTCTTC. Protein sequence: CASSQDWGQGGREQFF.